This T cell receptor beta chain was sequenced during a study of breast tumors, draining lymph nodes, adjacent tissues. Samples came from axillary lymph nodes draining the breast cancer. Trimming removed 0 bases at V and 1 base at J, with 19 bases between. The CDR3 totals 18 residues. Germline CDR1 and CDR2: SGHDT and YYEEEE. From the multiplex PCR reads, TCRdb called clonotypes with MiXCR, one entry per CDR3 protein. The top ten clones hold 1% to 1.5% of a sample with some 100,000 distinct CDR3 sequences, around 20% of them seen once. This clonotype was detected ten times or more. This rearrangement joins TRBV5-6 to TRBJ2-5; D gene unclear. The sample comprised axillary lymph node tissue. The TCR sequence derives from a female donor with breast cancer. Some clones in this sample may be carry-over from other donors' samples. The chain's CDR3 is CASSLVLTFRPLQETQYF. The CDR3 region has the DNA TGTGCCAGCAGCTTGGTTTTGACCTTCAGGCCCCTCCAAGAGACCCAGTACTTC.